Listed here is a single TCR beta chain. What it recognizes is unknown. Preparation of the TCRbeta library was carried out with unique molecular identifiers. Each CDR3 protein is one row after TCRdb ran MiXCR on the PCR reads. Of a few hundred thousand distinct CDR3 sequences listed, more than 20% are singletons. These data belong to a study of T-cell reconstitution after alpha-beta-depleted transplantation in children. Study findings and constraints: Some patients' high day-60 TCRbeta diversity was attributed to recipient cells surviving conditioning. T cells produced anew were the main source of T-cell counts and diversity one year after transplant. At around two months after transplant, the alpha-beta T cells were reportedly derived from several hundred expanded clones that came from non-depleted graft cells.

The germline gives CDR1 KGHDR, CDR2 SFDVKD. The CDR3 is 20 residues long. V was shortened by 2 bases and J by 1 base, with 24 bases between the two germline ends. This chain connects TRBV24-1 to TRBJ2-3; D may match TRBD1 or TRBD2 (5 bases each). Sequenced material: PBMCs, taken before TCRalphabeta/CD19-depleted stem cell transplant. This TCR came from a boy in the first two years of life with Wiskott-Aldrich syndrome, due to receive a stem cell transplant. The CDR3 DNA sequence: TGTGCCACCAGTGATTATCAGGGAGCCCAAGCGAGGGTTGGCACAGATACGCAGTATTTT. It specifies CATSDYQGAQARVGTDTQYF.